The T cell receptor (beta chain) described here comes from a study of T cells expressing NK-cell markers (TCRdb year 2020). Describing the broader study: Three sorted T-cell subsets (CD3+CD56+NKG2C+, CD3+CD56+NKG2C- and CD3+CD56-NKG2C+) from roughly 8 donors had their TCR beta-chain repertoires profiled. Among the eight sequenced donors, only one was HCMV-seronegative, while the other seven were HCMV-seropositive. The eight sequenced donors were randomly selected healthy volunteers, three men and five women. Libraries were sequenced as 2 x 150 bp reads on Illumina HiSeq 2000/2500, MiSeq or NextSeq.

As encoded in the germline V gene, CDR1 is MGHRA while CDR2 is YSYEKL. The cysteine opens and the phenylalanine closes a CDR3 of 13 amino acids. The coding DNA is unavailable. HCMV-specific IgG was detected in serum with a commercial ELISA kit to determine HCMV serostatus. Ficoll density gradient centrifugation was used to isolate peripheral blood mononuclear cells from blood. Sequencing used an Illumina HiSeq 2000. TCR beta cDNA libraries were prepared using 5'RACE template switching, which introduced a universal primer site and unique molecular identifiers. Synthesis of cDNA was primed from the TCR beta constant segment and was followed by two consecutive PCR amplification steps. Per the authors' processing: MIGEC handled demultiplexing of the reads and grouping by UMI, while MiTCR was used to assemble and quantify clonotypes. To exclude erroneous sequences, any TCR cDNA sequence not supported by at least two reads was discarded. The tcR package was used for downstream repertoire analysis, and clonotypes were matched across fractions by CDR3 nucleotide sequence plus V segment. VDJmatch was used to annotate antigen specificity against VDJdb, with one amino acid substitution allowed in CDR3. The reads went through TCRdb reprocessing, and each CDR3 protein sequence gets one entry with no DNA. The V and J calls reflect TCRdb's pipeline rather than the authors' work. The sample's table lists a count of some 140,000 distinct CDR3 sequences. The top ten clonotypes cover 37% of the sample.

On this clonotype itself: This clone's antigen is unknown.

Study-wide conclusions, independent of this receptor: It remained unclear whether the expanded NKG2C-expressing T cell clones were specific for HCMV antigens. For about 6 donors, the dominant CD3+CD56+NKG2C+ clonotypes were among the top 10 CD8+ clonotypes and accounted for 1.0-7.0% of CD8+ T cells. Those dominant clonotypes were again the most abundant among CD3+CD56-NKG2C+ cells in a few donors, at about 25-65%.

The chain was built from TRBV4-1 and TRBJ2-2; with no DNA, the TCRdb D assignment of TRBD1 cannot be verified. The source material was blood T cells: a sorted CD56 or NKG2C T cell subset, CD4+ or CD8+ T cells, or bulk PBMC T cells (not recorded which). This TCR came from a woman between 50 and 59 years old in good health. Donor details come from another sample of the same person, matched by shared clones. CDR3 sequence: CASSHPWAEELFF.